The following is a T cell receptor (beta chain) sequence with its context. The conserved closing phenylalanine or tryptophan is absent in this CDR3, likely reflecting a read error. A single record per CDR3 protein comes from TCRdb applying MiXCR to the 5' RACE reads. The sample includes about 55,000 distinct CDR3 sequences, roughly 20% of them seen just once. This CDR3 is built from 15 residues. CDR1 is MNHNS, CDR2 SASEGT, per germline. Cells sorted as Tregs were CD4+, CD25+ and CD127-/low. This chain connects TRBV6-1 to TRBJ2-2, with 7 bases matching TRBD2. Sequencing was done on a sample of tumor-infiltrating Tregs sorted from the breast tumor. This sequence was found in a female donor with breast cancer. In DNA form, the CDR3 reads TGTGTCAGCAGTCTTACTAGCGCGAACACCGGGGAGCTGTTTTCT. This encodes CVSSLTSANTGELFS.